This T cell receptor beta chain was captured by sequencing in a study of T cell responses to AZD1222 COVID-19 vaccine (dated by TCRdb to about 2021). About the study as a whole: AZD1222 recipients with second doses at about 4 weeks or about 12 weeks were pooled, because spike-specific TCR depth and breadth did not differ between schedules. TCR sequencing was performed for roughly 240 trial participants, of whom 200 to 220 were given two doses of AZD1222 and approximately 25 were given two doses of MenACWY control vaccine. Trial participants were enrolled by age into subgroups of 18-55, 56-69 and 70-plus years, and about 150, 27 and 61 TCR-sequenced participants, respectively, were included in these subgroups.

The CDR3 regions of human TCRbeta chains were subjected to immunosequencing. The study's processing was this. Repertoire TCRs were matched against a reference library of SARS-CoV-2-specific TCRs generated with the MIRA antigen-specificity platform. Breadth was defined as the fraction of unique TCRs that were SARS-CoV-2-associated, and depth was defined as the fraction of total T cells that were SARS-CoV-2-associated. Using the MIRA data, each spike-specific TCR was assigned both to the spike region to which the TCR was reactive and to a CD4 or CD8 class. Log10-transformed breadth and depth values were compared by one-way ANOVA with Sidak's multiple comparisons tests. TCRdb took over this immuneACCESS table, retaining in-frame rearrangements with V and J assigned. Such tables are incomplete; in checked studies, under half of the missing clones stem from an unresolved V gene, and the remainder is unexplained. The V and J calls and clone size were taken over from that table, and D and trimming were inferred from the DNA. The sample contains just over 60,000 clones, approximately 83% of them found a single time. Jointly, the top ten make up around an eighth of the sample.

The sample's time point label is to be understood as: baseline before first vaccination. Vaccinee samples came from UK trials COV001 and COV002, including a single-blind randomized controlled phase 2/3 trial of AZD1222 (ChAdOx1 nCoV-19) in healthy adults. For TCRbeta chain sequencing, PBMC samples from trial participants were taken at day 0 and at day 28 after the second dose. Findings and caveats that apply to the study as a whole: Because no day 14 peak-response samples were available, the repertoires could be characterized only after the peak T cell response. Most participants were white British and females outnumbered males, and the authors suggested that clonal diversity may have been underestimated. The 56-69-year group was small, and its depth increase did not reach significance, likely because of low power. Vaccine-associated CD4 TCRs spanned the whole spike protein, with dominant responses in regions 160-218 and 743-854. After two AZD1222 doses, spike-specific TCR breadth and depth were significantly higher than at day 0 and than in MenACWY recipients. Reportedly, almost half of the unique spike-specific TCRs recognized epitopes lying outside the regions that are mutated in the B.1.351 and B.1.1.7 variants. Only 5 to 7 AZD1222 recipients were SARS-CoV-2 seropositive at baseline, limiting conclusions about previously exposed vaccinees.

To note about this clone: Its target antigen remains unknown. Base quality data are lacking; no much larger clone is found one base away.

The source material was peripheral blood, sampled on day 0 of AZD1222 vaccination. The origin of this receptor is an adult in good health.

The CDR3 protein: CASSFGTGNNQPQHF. The bases are TGTGCCAGCAGCTTTGGGACAGGGAACAATCAGCCCCAGCATTTT. The chain is encoded by TRBV7-2 joined to TRBJ1-5; 9 bases in between match TRBD1. The germline V gene supplies CDR1 SGHTA and CDR2 FQGNSA. V has 3 bases trimmed and J has 3 bases trimmed; junction bases matching no gene number 3. Measured from the cysteine to the phenylalanine, the CDR3 is 15 residues long. Only the CDR3 portion is preserved as DNA: 45 bases, with reading frame beginning at the first base.